This T cell receptor (beta chain) derives from a study of cytomegalovirus exposure and HLA in healthy donors. 60 Vbeta and 13 Jbeta primers were used in PCR. Assay used: immunoSEQ multiplex PCR; TCRdb lists only in-frame clones, some missing. The sample shows tens of thousands of clones, 80% of them seen only once. V trimming: 6 bases; J trimming: 3 bases; junction bases outside the gene matches: 4. The CDR3 has 14 residues. Looked up from germline, CDR1 is SGHAT and CDR2 is FQNNGV. This receptor was taken from a male donor in good health and CMV-seronegative. The sequencing input was PBMCs. The J gene is TRBJ2-3, the V gene TRBV11-2; TRBD2 matches at 9 bases. CDR3 sequence (DNA): TGTGCCAGCAGTTGGACTAGCGCTACAGATACGCAGTATTTT. This encodes CASSWTSATDTQYF.